The TCR beta chain under discussion was sequenced for a study of T cells after yellow fever vaccination. At the level of the study: Preparing low-cell-number fractions relied on SMART-Seq v4 Ultra Low Input.

This clonotype was counted many times. Its antigen remains unidentified. Regarding the study as a whole: Only a minor proportion of clonotypes was detected across both CD4 and CD8 compartments. FACS-sorted repertoires could contain abundant clonotypes contaminating from the bulk population. Weaker overall, the secondary response nonetheless peaked faster (day 5 versus 15).

One entry per CDR3 protein results from TCRdb running MiXCR on the 5' RACE reads. The sample records around 310,000 distinct CDR3 sequences, more than 3% being singletons. This CDR3 contains 15 residues. Trimming pared 6 bases from V and 3 bases from J, leaving 15 bases between. Per germline, CDR1 KGHDR and CDR2 SFDVKD. This specimen was PBMCs, taken on the day of the yellow fever booster vaccination. This TCR came from a man aged 18 to 30 who received the YFV17D yellow fever vaccine. The chain uses TRBV24-1 and TRBJ2-3, with D possibly matching TRBD2 (5 bases). The CDR3 sequence: CATSTAKGGTDTQYF. CDR3 DNA sequence: TGTGCCACCAGTACCGCAAAGGGCGGGACAGATACGCAGTATTTT.